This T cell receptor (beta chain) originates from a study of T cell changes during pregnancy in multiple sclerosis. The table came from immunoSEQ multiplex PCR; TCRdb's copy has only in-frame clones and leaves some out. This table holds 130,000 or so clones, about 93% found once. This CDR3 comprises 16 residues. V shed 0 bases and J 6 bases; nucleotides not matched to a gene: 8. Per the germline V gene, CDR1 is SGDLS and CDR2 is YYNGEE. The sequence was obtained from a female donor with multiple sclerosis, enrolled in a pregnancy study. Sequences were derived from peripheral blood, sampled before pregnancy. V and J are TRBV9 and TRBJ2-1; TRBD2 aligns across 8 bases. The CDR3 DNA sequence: TGTGCCAGCAGCGTAGGTCCGCGGGGGGCGGCCAATGAGCAGTTCTTC. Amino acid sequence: CASSVGPRGAANEQFF.